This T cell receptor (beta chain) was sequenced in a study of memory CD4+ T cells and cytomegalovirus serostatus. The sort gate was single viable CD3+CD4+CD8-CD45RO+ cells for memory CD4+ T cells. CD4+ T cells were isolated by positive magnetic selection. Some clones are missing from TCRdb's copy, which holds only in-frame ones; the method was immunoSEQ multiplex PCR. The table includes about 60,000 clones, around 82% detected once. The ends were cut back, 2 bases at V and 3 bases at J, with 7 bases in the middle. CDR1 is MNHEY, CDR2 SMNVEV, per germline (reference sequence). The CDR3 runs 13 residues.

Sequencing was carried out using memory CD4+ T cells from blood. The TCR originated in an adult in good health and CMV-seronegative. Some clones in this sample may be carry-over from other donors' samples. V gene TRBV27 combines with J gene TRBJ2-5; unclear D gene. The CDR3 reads CASSLRRKETQYF. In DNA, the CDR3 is TGTGCCAGCAGTTTAAGAAGGAAAGAGACCCAGTACTTC.